This TCR beta chain is from a study of shared clonotypes between healthy human individuals (dated by TCRdb to the early 2020s). Study-wide context: The cohort included three men and a couple of women between 18 and 49 years of age. For each donor, three plates each were used for CD4 naive and CD4 memory, two plates were used for CD8 naive, and one plate was used for CD8 memory. Blood TCR repertoires of roughly 5 healthy adults were deeply sequenced to estimate repertoire size and the extent of clonotype sharing between individuals. Different laboratories and diverse techniques were used to prepare libraries and sequence TCR repertoires, to increase sequencing depth and limit assay-specific biases. Per donor, leukapheresis produced somewhere between about 0.94 and 9 billion PBMCs. Overall study results and their limits: Because the study included only a small number of donors, the genetic and exposure-history diversity represented was limited. Higher generation probabilities were observed for clonotypes shared by all four sorted-subset donors than for non-shared clonotypes. Naive subsets generally had larger estimated clonotype richness than memory subsets. Sampling was restricted to blood, and TCR repertoires in tissue are likely to differ from TCR repertoires in blood. When a few donors were compared, the shared fraction of clonotypes was 5% to 6.5% for naive CD4, 3.5% for naive CD8, 2.3% for memory CD4, and about 0.36% for memory CD8. Pairwise subsampling led to the expectation that sequencing depth would affect the degree of clonotype sharing among donors. Rarefaction of sorted-subset datasets indicated incomplete sequencing despite the large sequencing depth.

Regarding this clone: The target of this receptor is not known. It has no much larger one-base neighbor in the sample; base qualities were not kept.

CDR1 is given as SQVTM and CDR2 as ANQGSEA, both from the germline V gene. From the cysteine through the phenylalanine, the CDR3 covers 13 amino acids. Only CDR3 DNA remains: 39 bases, in frame from the first base. A distance of 11 bases separates the germline ends of V and J, which lose 4 bases and 5 bases respectively. CD8 naive samples were CD45RO-negative cells positively selected for CCR7, giving a CD45RA+CCR7+ population that excluded TemRA cells. The donors were healthy, HIV-negative adults with no recently reported acute infections or vaccinations. Only Caucasian adults living in Nashville, Tennessee, USA were represented among the donors. Blood was obtained by leukapheresis, after which PBMCs were separated by Ficoll-Histopaque density gradient centrifugation and cryopreserved in liquid nitrogen vapor phase. Purity and quantity of every magnetically sorted T cell population were checked by analytical flow cytometry. Genomic DNA was isolated from every sorted fraction and measured by UV absorbance on a Nanodrop 2000c.

Using the deep immunoSEQ assay, TCR CDR3 regions were amplified from genomic DNA by multiplex PCR. Genomic DNA extracted from each cell subset was distributed evenly over all wells of several immunoSEQ 96-well plates, and each plate served as one replicate. For sorted subsets, approximately 190 ng of genomic DNA, equivalent to some 33,000 T cell genomes, went into each replicate PCR. Purified libraries were quantified with a Qubit 3.0 fluorometer, sized on a Bioanalyzer 2100, and re-quantified with the KAPA Library Quantification kit. Each immunoSEQ 96-well plate was sequenced on its own single-read 150-cycle Illumina NextSeq 550 flow cell. The source study handled its data this way. Because the immunoSEQ output included only junctional sequences and no quality scores, the filtering could not be the same as the filtering used for full-length reads. To assign V/J genes and CDR3, sequences were annotated against IMGT germline references using PyIR, a Python wrapper for IgBLAST v1.9. Reads were filtered out if the reads had weak V/J assignments (E-value above 1e-6), no CDR3, stop codons, out-of-frame junctions, or ambiguous translated residues. V3J clonotypes were defined as sequences sharing an identical inferred V gene, J gene, and CDR3 amino acid sequence. Percentage overlap between repertoires was computed as shared unique clonotypes divided by the size of the smaller repertoire. Repertoire richness was assessed with RTK rarefaction, the Chao1 estimator, and Recon v2.1 estimates of unobserved clonotypes. OLGA was used to compute generation probabilities for all TCRbeta clonotypes that the gDNA method yielded from a handful of donors. In its TCRdb copy, this immuneACCESS table keeps in-frame sequences only and misses some clones. Where compared with another copy, unresolved V genes explain less than half of these, and the others have no known cause. Clone size and the V and J calls come from that table; the DNA yielded D and trimming. The sample table holds some 580,000 clones, of which more than 95% were seen once. The top ten hold roughly 0.29% of the sample.

The clonotype was recovered from a man aged 25 to 40 in good health. The rearrangement joined TRBV29-1 to TRBJ2-2; the D element could tentatively be TRBD1 or TRBD2, as 6 bases agree for each. Sequenced: naive CD8+ T cells sorted from blood. This specimen's cell subset or site label, per the study, means: CD45RA+CCR7+. The CDR3 protein sequence reads: CSVVWGATGELFF. The nucleotide sequence is TGCAGCGTTGTGTGGGGGGCAACCGGGGAGCTGTTTTTT.